This T cell receptor beta chain was retrieved from a study of CD4 T cells in relation to SARS-CoV-2 and coronaviruses. The wider study: After about nine days of antigen culture, PBMC TCR beta CDR3s were sequenced.

Sequencing was performed with immunoSEQ multiplex PCR; in TCRdb, only in-frame clones are kept and a portion is missing. The sample records about 12,000 clones, approximately 78% being singletons. Before the COVID-19 pandemic, during about 2010-2019, CD4+ T cells were taken from unexposed donors. Isolation of CD4+ T cells took place after approximately eleven days in culture. Unexposed-donor CD4+ T cells were probed with SARS-CoV-2 S/N and four cold-coronavirus spikes, cells permitting. This clone has just a few counts. Antigen specificity is unknown. The TCR comes from a human donor in good health. Material: CD4+ T cells from PBMCs, cultured in vitro.

The CDR3 here is CASSSGDHSPLHF. DNA of the CDR3: TGTGCCAGTAGTAGTGGGGATCATTCACCCCTCCACTTT. This rearrangement joins TRBV19 to TRBJ1-6; D remains ambiguous. Germline V gene lookup returns CDR1 LNHDA and CDR2 SQIVND (reference sequence). Deletions cut 4 bases from V and 8 bases from J, with 9 bases between. The CDR3 totals 13 residues.